This T cell receptor (beta chain) originates from a study of T cells after posttransplantation cyclophosphamide (TCRdb year 2016). Regarding the study in general: Using TRB sequencing, the study followed how the T cell repertoire rebuilt after myeloablative bone marrow transplantation with posttransplantation cyclophosphamide given as GVHD prophylaxis. Antigen receptor sequencing was done on samples from 35 to 45 PTCy-treated patients and from under 20 related bone marrow donors of those patients. Blood from all 30 or so PTCy patients with 1-year posttransplant specimens was subjected to TRB sequencing. In 3 patients, TRB sequencing was also performed on up to roughly 3 more blood samples taken 2 to 5.2 years after transplant, and in 4 patients, pretransplant blood was also TRB-sequenced. Because TRA and TRB clonality correlated tightly in several samples, later TCR analyses were limited to TRB. Public TRB sequences were queried against a database of over 3,000 sequences associated with responses to pathogens, tumor antigens, self-antigens and alloantigens. General conclusions and limits of the study: At 1-2 months, donor-recipient similarity was low but rose over the first year, and the later blood repertoires were often dominated by donor CD8+ memory clones. The TRB repertoires of T cells infiltrating skin or GI tract showed only limited overlap with the TRB repertoires of T cells in blood. Across 45 or so patients, recipient CMV seropositivity and CMV reactivation were highly associated with TRB clonality; PTCy diversity was similar to CNI/methotrexate controls.

As concerns this clone: There is no known antigen for this receptor. No per-base quality is available; no much larger clone lies one base away.

The CDR3 runs 13 amino acids, cysteine and phenylalanine included. CDR3 DNA is the only sequence kept; it has 39 bases, read in frame from the first base. The V and J ends are trimmed by 6 bases and 6 bases, leaving 14 bases between them. From the germline V gene, CDR1 is SNHLY and CDR2 is FYNNEI. TRB sequencing was run on genomic DNA with either the immunoSEQ assay at survey resolution or the hsTCRB kit. Per the original workflow: Initial read processing used immunoSEQ software, and repertoire analyses used the LymphoSeq R package. For each TRB dataset, clonality was calculated as 1 minus normalized Shannon entropy, and the Gini coefficient was computed as well. To infer phenotypes in unsorted samples, TRB sequences from sorted subsets of the recipient or donor were mapped onto unsorted samples from the same recipient. Here the immuneACCESS table is served through TCRdb, limited to in-frame sequences with V and J called. Missing clones are a known gap in these copies; in checked studies unresolved V genes cover under half, and the rest lacks a known reason. Clone size and V and J calls were adopted from that table, with D and trimming inferred from the DNA. The sample table lists over 8,000 clones, over 75% of them with a count of one. 20% to 25% of the sample is held by the ten biggest clonotypes.

In light of the paper, this sample's treatment or condition label describes: high-dose cyclophosphamide on days +3 and +4 as single-agent GVHD prophylaxis. Busulfan and fludarabine conditioning, a related or unrelated marrow graft, and cyclophosphamide on days +3 and +4 were given to PTCy patients. PTCy-treated patients were drawn from a prospective multi-institutional clinical trial. Mononuclear cells from peripheral blood and bone marrow were separated by Ficoll-Hypaque density centrifugation and then cryopreserved. This sample comprised PBMCs, obtained after allogeneic stem cell transplant with posttransplant cyclophosphamide. The chain is made from TRBV2 and TRBJ1-2; TRBD1 is possibly the D segment (6 matching bases). The sequence derives from a female patient in her 40s who received an allogeneic stem cell transplant from an unrelated donor, was CMV-positive, and had no GVHD. After a transplant, certain T cells may trace back to the graft donor. The DNA reads as follows: TGTGCCAGCAGGGCACAGGGTCTAGATGGCTACACCTTC. Translated, it reads CASRAQGLDGYTF.